These T cell receptor beta chains were read from a single sample in a study of CD8+ T cells in alopecia areata. Sequencing was performed with immunoSEQ multiplex PCR; in TCRdb, only in-frame clones are kept and a portion is missing. In the table there are under 150,000 clones, roughly 55% of which are singletons. Source: CD4+ T cells sorted from blood, taken at week 4, from a patient treated with tofacitinib. The receptor source for this set is a human donor with alopecia areata. CDR3s include the opening cysteine and the closing phenylalanine or tryptophan. D genes are given only for firm matches. Rows may omit the clone size; those that give it use once, few, many or a size class.

j_call | clone_size | v_call | d_call | cdr3_aa | cdr3_nt
TRBJ1-1 | . | TRBV25-1 | . | CASSEFSGETEAFF | TGTGCCAGCAGTGAATTTTCAGGGGAGACTGAAGCTTTCTTT
TRBJ1-6 | . | TRBV5-4 | . | CASSFLSGNSPLHF | TGTGCCAGCAGCTTTCTGTCGGGAAATTCACCCCTCCACTTT
TRBJ1-1 | . | TRBV11-2 | . | CASSEDPTGAEAFF | TGTGCCAGCAGCGAGGACCCTACCGGAGCTGAAGCTTTCTTT
TRBJ2-2 | . | TRBV29-1 | TRBD1 | CSVNTRTGDAGELFF | TGCAGCGTCAACACGAGGACAGGGGATGCCGGGGAGCTGTTTTTT
TRBJ2-3 | . | TRBV27 | . | CASSSRGGADTQYF | TGTGCCAGCAGTAGCAGGGGTGGCGCAGATACGCAGTATTTT
TRBJ2-7 | . | TRBV5-1 | TRBD2 | CASSSRLAGDYEQYF | TGCGCCAGCAGCTCACGGCTAGCGGGAGACTACGAGCAGTACTTC
TRBJ1-1 | few | TRBV30 | . | CAWSRQGNTEAFF | TGTGCCTGGAGTCGGCAGGGCAACACTGAAGCTTTCTTT
TRBJ2-7 | . | TRBV6-5 | . | CASSRGTSGEQYF | TGTGCCAGCAGCCGCGGGACCTCCGGGGAGCAGTACTTC
TRBJ1-2 | . | TRBV7-9 | TRBD1 | CASTSPGTGESGYTF | TGTGCCAGCACCTCCCCCGGGACAGGGGAGAGTGGCTACACCTTC
TRBJ2-3 | . | TRBV6-5 | . | CASSYGHTDTQYF | TGTGCCAGCAGTTACGGGCACACAGATACGCAGTATTTT
TRBJ2-2 | . | TRBV7-2 | . | CASSSRSPNTGELFF | TGTGCCAGCAGCTCCCGTTCCCCAAACACCGGGGAGCTGTTTTTT
TRBJ2-7 | . | TRBV6-5 | . | CASSSRASEQYF | TGTGCCAGCAGTTCCAGGGCCTCCGAGCAGTACTTC
TRBJ1-2 | few | TRBV4-3 | TRBD1 | CASSQSTGAHYGYTF | TGCGCCAGCAGCCAGTCGACAGGGGCACACTATGGCTACACCTTC
TRBJ2-1 | . | TRBV29-1 | . | CSALSPSNEQFF | TGCAGCGCCCTGAGTCCTTCCAATGAGCAGTTCTTC
TRBJ1-2 | once | TRBV7-2 | . | CASSSRRGGYGYTF | TGTGCCAGCAGCTCCCGCAGGGGAGGTTATGGCTACACCTTC
TRBJ2-5 | . | TRBV25-1 | . | CASSDPSGPQETQYF | TGTGCCAGCAGTGATCCCAGCGGACCACAAGAGACCCAGTACTTC
TRBJ2-6 | . | TRBV25-1 | TRBD1 | CASTPDRGFSGANVLTF | TGTGCCAGCACCCCGGACAGGGGGTTTTCTGGGGCCAACGTCCTGACTTTC
TRBJ2-3 | . | TRBV7-2 | TRBD2 | CASSLSGRAQYF | TGTGCCAGCAGCCTGAGCGGGAGGGCGCAGTATTTT
TRBJ2-5 | . | TRBV30 | . | CAWSVQAQETQYF | TGTGCCTGGAGTGTACAAGCGCAAGAGACCCAGTACTTC
TRBJ2-5 | . | TRBV7-7 | TRBD1 | CASSSTTGGIETQYF | TGTGCCAGCAGCTCAACGACAGGGGGCATCGAGACCCAGTACTTC
TRBJ1-2 | few | TRBV7-2 | . | CASSLTIGASRDYGYTF | TGTGCCAGCAGCTTAACGATTGGGGCCTCGAGGGACTATGGCTACACCTTC
TRBJ2-3 | few | TRBV5-1 | . | CASSDPSLTDTQYF | TGCGCCAGCAGCGATCCAAGTCTCACAGATACGCAGTATTTT
TRBJ2-7 | . | TRBV6-6 | TRBD1 | CASSQQGASAYEQYF | TGTGCCAGCAGTCAACAGGGGGCCTCCGCCTACGAGCAGTACTTC
TRBJ2-2 | . | TRBV25-1 | . | CASKAAKDTGELFF | TGTGCCAGCAAGGCGGCTAAGGACACCGGGGAGCTGTTTTTT
TRBJ2-5 | . | TRBV10-3 | TRBD2 | CATGGSGFQETQYF | TGTGCCACCGGGGGTAGCGGGTTCCAAGAGACCCAGTACTTC
TRBJ1-2 | few | TRBV29-1 | . | CSVERIGRGGYTF | TGCAGCGTTGAGAGAATCGGCAGGGGTGGCTACACCTTC
TRBJ2-2 | . | TRBV5-6 | TRBD1 | CASSSPGQGAGELFF | TGTGCCAGCAGCAGCCCGGGACAGGGGGCCGGGGAGCTGTTTTTT
TRBJ1-5 | . | TRBV30 | . | CAWRAARGRNQPQHF | TGTGCCTGGAGGGCGGCGAGGGGACGGAATCAGCCCCAGCATTTT
TRBJ2-2 | few | TRBV30 | TRBD1 | CAWSVSQGAGELFF | TGTGCCTGGAGTGTTTCACAGGGGGCCGGGGAGCTGTTTTTT
TRBJ1-5 | . | TRBV11-2 | TRBD1 | CASSLDRGGNQPQHF | TGTGCCAGCAGCTTAGACAGGGGGGGCAATCAGCCCCAGCATTTT
TRBJ2-4 | few | TRBV29-1 | . | CSTFETGGAKNIQYF | TGCAGCACCTTCGAAACAGGCGGGGCCAAAAACATTCAGTACTTC
TRBJ2-5 | . | TRBV18 | . | CASSPRTDQETQYF | TGTGCCAGCTCACCACGAACAGACCAAGAGACCCAGTACTTC
TRBJ2-5 | . | TRBV2 | TRBD1 | CASSKTGGEGTQYF | TGTGCCAGCAGTAAAACAGGGGGTGAGGGGACCCAGTACTTC
TRBJ2-2 | . | TRBV5-6 | . | CASSLRWDTGELFF | TGTGCCAGCAGCTTGCGGTGGGACACCGGGGAGCTGTTTTTT
TRBJ2-1 | few | TRBV7-6 | . | CASSATGRVSNEQFF | TGTGCCAGCAGCGCCACAGGGAGGGTTTCCAATGAGCAGTTCTTC
TRBJ2-1 | . | TRBV10-2 | . | CASSESQRQVSYNEQFF | TGCGCCAGCAGTGAGTCTCAGCGGCAAGTCTCCTACAATGAGCAGTTCTTC
TRBJ2-2 | . | TRBV7-7 | TRBD1 | CASSPGQGAFNTGELFF | TGTGCCAGCAGCCCAGGACAGGGGGCCTTTAACACCGGGGAGCTGTTTTTT
TRBJ1-6 | . | TRBV5-4 | . | CASSTDGANSPLHF | TGTGCCAGCAGCACAGACGGTGCCAATTCACCCCTCCACTTT
TRBJ2-7 | . | TRBV9 | . | CASSPQPQSGTRTF | TGTGCCAGCAGCCCACAACCACAGTCCGGGACCCGCACATTC
TRBJ2-5 | . | TRBV18 | . | CASSRRRDQETQYF | TGTGCCAGCTCAAGGAGGCGGGACCAAGAGACCCAGTACTTC
TRBJ2-3 | few | TRBV21-1 | . | CASSKEDGASTDTQYF | TGTGCCAGCAGCAAGGAGGACGGAGCTAGCACAGATACGCAGTATTTT
TRBJ2-3 | . | TRBV30 | . | CAWSARGTDTQYF | TGTGCCTGGAGTGCCAGGGGAACAGATACGCAGTATTTT
TRBJ1-2 | . | TRBV28 | . | CASSTAKEFYTF | TGTGCCAGCAGTACAGCCAAAGAATTTTACACCTTC
TRBJ2-7 | few | TRBV27 | TRBD1 | CASSSRDRDREQYF | TGTGCCAGCAGTAGCCGGGACAGGGACCGCGAGCAGTACTTC
TRBJ1-2 | . | TRBV5-1 | TRBD1 | CASSQDRRDGYTF | TGCGCCAGCAGCCAGGACAGGAGGGACGGCTACACCTTC
TRBJ1-2 | . | TRBV29-1 | TRBD1 | CSVEVQGFRGYTF | TGCAGCGTTGAAGTACAGGGGTTCAGAGGCTACACCTTC
TRBJ1-5 | once | TRBV6-5 | . | CACARGSNQPQHF | TGTGCCTGCGCCCGGGGGAGCAATCAGCCCCAGCATTTT
TRBJ2-3 | . | TRBV10-3 | . | CAISESEARDTQYF | TGTGCCATCAGTGAGTCCGAAGCTAGAGATACGCAGTATTTT
TRBJ2-3 | once | TRBV7-8 | . | CASSPYGTDTQYF | TGTGCCAGCAGCCCCTATGGCACAGATACGCAGTATTTT
TRBJ2-1 | . | TRBV30 | TRBD2 | CAVSGGSSYNEQFF | TGTGCGGTATCTGGCGGGAGCTCCTACAATGAGCAGTTCTTC
TRBJ2-7 | . | TRBV6-6 | . | CASSHMDYYEQYF | TGTGCCAGCAGCCATATGGACTACTACGAGCAGTACTTC
TRBJ1-4 | . | TRBV25-1 | . | CASSVRANEKLFF | TGTGCCAGCAGTGTCAGGGCTAATGAAAAACTGTTTTTT
TRBJ2-7 | . | TRBV9 | . | CASSVVPDGRPAEQYF | TGTGCCAGCAGCGTAGTCCCAGATGGCAGACCAGCCGAGCAGTACTTC
TRBJ2-7 | few | TRBV6-1 | . | CASSRGYEQYF | TGTGCCAGCAGCCGGGGCTACGAGCAGTACTTC
TRBJ1-1 | . | TRBV7-2 | TRBD1 | CASSSRSRGTEAFF | TGTGCCAGCAGCTCGAGATCCAGGGGGACTGAAGCTTTCTTT
TRBJ2-5 | . | TRBV9 | . | CASSVAGGRLETQYF | TGTGCCAGCAGCGTAGCCGGGGGGCGCCTAGAGACCCAGTACTTC
TRBJ2-5 | . | TRBV4-1 | . | CASSLSPGVGEETQYF | TGCGCCAGCAGCCTTTCTCCGGGGGTCGGGGAAGAGACCCAGTACTTC
TRBJ2-5 | . | TRBV7-2 | . | CASSFTSQETQYF | TGTGCCAGCAGCTTTACTAGCCAAGAGACCCAGTACTTC
TRBJ2-1 | . | TRBV10-3 | . | CAITREDYNEQFF | TGTGCCATCACCAGGGAGGACTACAATGAGCAGTTCTTC